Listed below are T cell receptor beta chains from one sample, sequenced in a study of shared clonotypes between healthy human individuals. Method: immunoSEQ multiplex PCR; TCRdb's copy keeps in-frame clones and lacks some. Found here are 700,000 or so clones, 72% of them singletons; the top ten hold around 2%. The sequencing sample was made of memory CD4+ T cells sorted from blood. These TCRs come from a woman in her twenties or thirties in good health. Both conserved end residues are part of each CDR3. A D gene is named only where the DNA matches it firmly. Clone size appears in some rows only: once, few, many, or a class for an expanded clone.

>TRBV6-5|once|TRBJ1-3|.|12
TGTGCCAGCATAGGTTCTGGAAACACCATATATTTT
CASIGSGNTIYF
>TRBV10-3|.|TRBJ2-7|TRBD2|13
TGTGCCATCAGCAAGACTAGCACCTACGAGCAGTACTTC
CAISKTSTYEQYF
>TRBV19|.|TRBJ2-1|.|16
TGTGCCAGTAGTATCGACGGGAGTTTAAAATCGAATGAGCAGTTCTTC
CASSIDGSLKSNEQFF
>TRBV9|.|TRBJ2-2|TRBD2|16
TGTGCCAGCAGCGTAGCTACTAGCGGAGACACCGGGGAGCTGTTTTTT
CASSVATSGDTGELFF
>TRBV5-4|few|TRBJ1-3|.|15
TGTGCCAGCAGCTTGGACGGCAGCTCTGGAAACACCATATATTTT
CASSLDGSSGNTIYF
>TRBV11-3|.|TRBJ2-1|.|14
TGTGCCAGCAGCTTATTGAGCGCCTCTGATGAGCAGTTCTTC
CASSLLSASDEQFF
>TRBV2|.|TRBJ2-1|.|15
TGTGCCAGCAGGAGAGAGAGGAGCTCCTACAATGAGCAGTTCTTC
CASRRERSSYNEQFF
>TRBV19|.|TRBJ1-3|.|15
TGTGCCAGTAGTATACTTGCAGGCGCTGGAAACACCATATATTTT
CASSILAGAGNTIYF
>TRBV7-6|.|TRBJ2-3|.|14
TGTGCCAGCAGCTTAGCGCTAGCAACAGATACGCAGTATTTT
CASSLALATDTQYF
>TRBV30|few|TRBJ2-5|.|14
TGTGCCTGGAGTGTAGCCCACAAACAAGAGACCCAGTACTTC
CAWSVAHKQETQYF
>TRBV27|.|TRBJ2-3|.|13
TGTGCCAGCAGTTACAGGGCGACAGATACGCAGTATTTT
CASSYRATDTQYF
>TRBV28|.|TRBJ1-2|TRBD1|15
TGTGCCAGCAGTTTAGACAGGGGAAGGGACTATGGCTACACCTTC
CASSLDRGRDYGYTF
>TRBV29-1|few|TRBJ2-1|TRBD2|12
TGCAGCTGTGGCGGGGGGTACAATGAGCAGTTCTTC
CSCGGGYNEQFF
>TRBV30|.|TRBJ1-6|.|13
TGTGCCGGCTGGCGGGGCTATAATTCACCCCTCCACTTT
CAGWRGYNSPLHF